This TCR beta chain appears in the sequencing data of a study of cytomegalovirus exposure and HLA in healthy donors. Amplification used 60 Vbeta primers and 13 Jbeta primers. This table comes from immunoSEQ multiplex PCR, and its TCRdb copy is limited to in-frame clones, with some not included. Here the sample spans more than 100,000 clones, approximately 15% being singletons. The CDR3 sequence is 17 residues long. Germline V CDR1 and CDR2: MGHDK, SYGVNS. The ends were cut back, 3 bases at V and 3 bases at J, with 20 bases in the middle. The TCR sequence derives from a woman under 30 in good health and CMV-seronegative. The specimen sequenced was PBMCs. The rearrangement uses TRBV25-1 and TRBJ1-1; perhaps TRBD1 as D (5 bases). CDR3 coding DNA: TGTGCCAGCAGTGACTTGGACCTTGGACCGGGGGACACTGAAGCTTTCTTT. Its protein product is CASSDLDLGPGDTEAFF.